This T cell receptor beta chain was documented in a study of spatial heterogeneity in lung cancer. Overall study: Detected sequences consistently included more beta-chain ones than alpha-chain ones. Study-wide results and caveats: Expanded tumor TCRs that were ubiquitous appeared in blood more at resection than follow-up.

As concerns this clonotype: The antigen is unknown.

The sample's time point: sample taken at primary tumor resection. Whole RNA, which was extracted from tumor, nontumor lung tissue or frozen PBMC, was sequenced without any cell sorting. MiXCR was run by TCRdb on the 5' RACE reads, yielding one entry per CDR3 protein. This sample has roughly 79,000 distinct CDR3 sequences, with around 12% found just once. The germline V gene encodes CDR1 SGHNT and CDR2 YYREEE (reference sequence). J gave up 3 bases and V 2 bases, and 3 bases lay outside the gene matches. The CDR3 is 17 residues long. The sequencing used PBMCs, collected at surgery. The receptor was isolated from a male donor with early-stage non-small cell lung cancer. V usage is TRBV5-4 and J usage is TRBJ2-6; 12 bases map to TRBD1. Written as DNA, the CDR3 is TGTGCCAGCAGCTTCGGGACAGGGGGCTATGGGGCCAACGTCCTGACTTTC. Encoded protein: CASSFGTGGYGANVLTF. Based on the CDR3 plus reference TRBV5-4 and TRBJ2-6, the full variable domain is ETGVTQSPTHLIKTRGQQVTLRCSSQSGHNTVSWYQQALGQGPQFIFQYYREEENGRGNFPPRFSGLQFPNYSSELNVNALELDDSALYLCASSFGTGGYGANVLTFGAGSRLTVL.